One sample yielded the 31 T cell receptor beta chains listed below, sequenced in a study of T cells after yellow fever vaccination (dated by TCRdb to between 2019 and 2020). In the paper's terms, the treatment or condition label means: live attenuated yellow fever vaccine strain. Library creation used 5' RACE. TCRdb lists the instrument as Illumina HiSeq 2500. Using fastp trimming at Q25 and MiXCR clonotype assembly, TCRdb reanalyzed the public sequencing data and kept in-frame beta chains. One record per CDR3 amino acid sequence lists the most common genes and DNA. The sample table records roughly 79,000 distinct CDR3 sequences; roughly 7% of these occur just once. The leading ten clones occupy roughly 29% of the sample. This specimen consisted of CD8+ T cells sorted from PBMCs, obtained less than 11 days after the first yellow fever vaccination. These receptors all stem from a man between 18 and 35 years old who received the YFV17D yellow fever vaccine.

This chain links TRBV28 with TRBJ1-1; no clear D. V dropped 7 bases and J dropped 8 bases, with 11 bases sitting between them. The CDR3 runs to 11 residues. Germline V CDR1 and CDR2: MDHEN, SYDVKM. The CDR3 nucleotides read TGTGCCAGCAAAGTGGGGTCCGAAGCTTTCTTT. Its protein product is CASKVGSEAFF. Variable domain in full (rest from reference TRBV28 and TRBJ1-1): DVKVTQSSRYLVKRTGEKVFLECVQDMDHENMFWYRQDPGLGLRLIYFSYDVKMKEKGDIPEGYSVSREKKERFSLILESASTNQTSMYLCASKVGSEAFFGQGTRLTVV.

This clonotype was recorded at least ten times. The genes are TRBV5-1 and TRBJ2-3; a weak D match, TRBD1 (6 bases). Germline lookup yields CDR1 SGHRS and CDR2 YFSETQ. The CDR3 has 18 amino acids. V was trimmed by 3 bases and J by 2 bases, leaving 22 bases between them. The DNA for the CDR3 is TGCGCCAGCAGCTCACCCCTAACAGGGTCTTTCATCACAGATACGCAGTATTTT. Translated: CASSSPLTGSFITDTQYF.

This clonotype appeared many times. The chain employs TRBV5-1 and TRBJ2-1; D is ambiguous. From germline, CDR1 is SGHRS and CDR2 YFSETQ. This CDR3 spans 11 amino acids. The ends were cut back, 9 bases at V and 7 bases at J, with 11 bases in the middle. The CDR3 protein is CATKVGNEQFF. CDR3 DNA sequence: TGCGCCACCAAGGTGGGGAATGAGCAGTTCTTC.

This clonotype has ten or more counts. The chain couples TRBV20-1 to TRBJ2-6; D not resolved. Germline V gene sequence: CDR1 DFQATT, CDR2 SNEGSKA (reference sequence). The CDR3 sequence is 13 residues long. The ends were cut back, 1 base at V and 0 bases at J, with 1 base in the middle. CDR3 bases: TGCAGTGCTAGAGTCTCTGGGGCCAACGTCCTGACTTTC. Translating gives CSARVSGANVLTF.

The chain recombines TRBV6-2 or TRBV6-3 with TRBJ1-1; D gene ambiguous. The germline CDR1 and CDR2 sequences are MNHEY and SVGEGT. The V end lost 2 bases, the J end lost 0 bases, and 13 bases lay between the germline ends. The CDR3 has 16 residues. The CDR3 DNA reads as TGTGCCAGCAGTTACCATCTCGGGAGCATGAACACTGAAGCTTTCTTT. It specifies CASSYHLGSMNTEAFF.

This clonotype was observed at least ten times. This chain joins TRBV5-6 and TRBJ2-2; tentatively, D is TRBD1 (6 bases). The CDR3 spans 19 residues. Germline CDR1 reads SGHDT; CDR2 reads YYEEEE. V gave up 0 bases and J gave up 4 bases, with 22 bases separating them. In DNA form, the CDR3 reads TGTGCCAGCAGCTTGGACAGGGCCAGGGTGTTAATCGGCACCGGGGAGCTGTTTTTT. As protein: CASSLDRARVLIGTGELFF.

This clonotype was counted only a few times. The chain uses TRBV7-6 and TRBJ2-7; TRBD2 is a possible D gene (6 bases). CDR3 length: 12 residues. CDR1 SGHVS and CDR2 FNYEAQ come from the germline V gene. V shed 5 bases and J shed 6 bases, with 11 bases lying between them. This chain's CDR3 is CASSPGGFEQYF. The CDR3 DNA is TGTGCCAGCAGCCCCGGGGGTTTCGAGCAGTACTTC.

This clonotype appeared many times. V gene TRBV19 combines with J gene TRBJ1-2, with 8 bases matching TRBD1. J lost 6 bases, V lost 7 bases, and 10 bases had no gene match. The CDR3 sequence is 14 residues long. The germline V gene encodes CDR1 LNHDA and CDR2 SQIVND (reference sequence). The CDR3 here is CASNWLGQGDGYTF. The CDR3 region has the DNA TGTGCCAGTAACTGGCTTGGACAGGGTGATGGCTACACCTTC. Supplemented by reference TRBV19 and TRBJ1-2, the full variable domain reads DGGITQSPKYLFRKEGQNVTLSCEQNLNHDAMYWYRQDPGQGLRLIYYSQIVNDFQKGDIAEGYSVSREKKESFPLTVTSAQKNPTAFYLCASNWLGQGDGYTFGSGTRLTVV.

This clonotype was seen at least ten times. The J gene is TRBJ1-2, the V gene TRBV6-5; the match to TRBD1 covers 8 bases. The CDR3 is made up of 14 amino acids. Germline-derived CDR1 and CDR2 are MNHEY and SVGAGI. Trimming cost V 5 bases and J 8 bases; bases outside gene matches: 10. In DNA, the CDR3 is TGTGCCAGCAGTCCCGGACAGGGCGGAAAAGGCTACACCTTC. Amino acids: CASSPGQGGKGYTF.

This clonotype occurred many times. This rearrangement joins TRBV6-5 to TRBJ2-6; 13 bases line up with TRBD2. The CDR3 contains 19 residues. Trimming at V came to 4 bases and at J to 0 bases, leaving 6 bases not matched to a gene. Germline CDR1 and CDR2: MNHEY and SVGAGI. DNA of the CDR3: TGTGCCAGCAGTTTCGGACTAGCGGGGGCCTACTCTGGGGCCAACGTCCTGACTTTC. Protein: CASSFGLAGAYSGANVLTF.

This clonotype was seen more than once but under ten times. The chain employs TRBV12-3 or TRBV12-4 and TRBJ1-2; D is uncertain. V lost 2 bases to trimming and J lost 2 bases, with 9 bases between them. The CDR3 loop spans 14 amino acids. CDR3 amino acids: CASSLIAGNYGYTF. DNA of the CDR3: TGTGCCAGCAGTTTAATAGCGGGGAACTATGGCTACACCTTC.

In this sample, this clonotype turned up many times. The V call is TRBV12-5, the J call TRBJ2-3; 9 nucleotides align to TRBD1. The CDR3 runs to 16 residues. J was trimmed by 2 bases and V by 2 bases; bases with no gene match: 5. The germline gives CDR1 LGHNT, CDR2 FRNRAP. CDR3 amino acids: CASGLSRTGDTDTQYF. CDR3 bases: TGTGCTAGTGGTTTGTCCCGGACAGGGGACACAGATACGCAGTATTTT.

Many counts were recorded for this clonotype. This chain connects TRBV4-3 to TRBJ2-7; D is unresolved. CDR1 and CDR2 from the germline V gene are LGHNA and YSLEER. This CDR3 region has 14 residues. Trimming cost V 0 bases and J 2 bases, with 8 bases left between them. The CDR3 DNA reads as TGCGCCAGCAGCCAAGAATTTGAGACCTACGAGCAGTACTTC. Protein sequence: CASSQEFETYEQYF.

This clonotype was seen ten or more times. The V gene is TRBV7-6, the J gene TRBJ2-1; TRBD2 matches at 7 bases. The germline V gene encodes CDR1 SGHVS and CDR2 FNYEAQ. With V trimmed by 8 bases and J by 3 bases, 7 bases remained unmatched. CDR3 length equals 14 residues. CDR3 region: CASDMGGIYNEQFF. In nucleotides, the CDR3 is TGTGCCAGCGATATGGGGGGGATCTACAATGAGCAGTTCTTC.

This clonotype was detected many times. The chain carries TRBV7-2 and TRBJ2-7; 9 bases are shared with TRBD1. This CDR3 contains 15 residues. With 0 bases clipped from V and 5 bases from J, the junction kept 5 bases outside the gene matches. In germline, CDR1 is SGHTA, CDR2 FQGNSA. The CDR3 sequence is CASSLAVGQGNEQYV. The DNA for the CDR3 is TGTGCCAGCAGCTTAGCCGTAGGACAGGGGAACGAGCAGTACGTC.

This clonotype was found many times. This chain joins TRBV6-4 and TRBJ2-3, with D maybe TRBD2 (5 bases). CDR3 length: 14 residues. Trimming left V 3 bases short and J 3 bases short, with 10 bases between. Germline V gene lookup returns CDR1 MRHNA and CDR2 SNTAGT. The CDR3 nucleotides are TGTGCCAGCAGTGAAGAGGGTTCGACAGATACGCAGTATTTT. This sequence encodes CASSEEGSTDTQYF.

This clonotype has at least ten counts. The chain has TRBV29-1 and TRBJ2-3, with D possibly matching TRBD1 (6 bases). This CDR3 spans 15 amino acids. CDR1 and CDR2 (germline): SQVTM, ANQGSEA. Deletions cut 2 bases from V and 5 bases from J, with 17 bases between. The CDR3 protein is CSVEPGAVQVDTQYF. CDR3 DNA: TGCAGCGTTGAACCAGGGGCGGTTCAGGTAGATACGCAGTATTTT.

This clonotype was seen at least ten times. This chain links TRBV9 with TRBJ2-2, with D perhaps TRBD2 (6 bases). CDR3 size: 18 residues. Trimming took off 0 bases at V and 3 bases at J, with 18 bases between the two ends. CDR1 SGDLS and CDR2 YYNGEE come from the germline V gene. In DNA form, the CDR3 reads TGTGCCAGCAGCGTAGGTGTCATTGGGAGGTTGCACACCGGGGAGCTGTTTTTT. Amino acid sequence: CASSVGVIGRLHTGELFF.

This clonotype was observed a few times. The chain couples TRBV6-5 to TRBJ1-5; 8 nucleotides line up with TRBD1. Germline V gives CDR1 MNHEY, CDR2 SVGAGI. The CDR3 runs 15 residues. V was clipped by 0 bases and J by 14 bases; unmatched bases: 12. Written as DNA, the CDR3 is TGTGCCAGCAGTTACTCCATTCTCCCGGACAGGGAGGAGCATTTT. Its translation: CASSYSILPDREEHF.

This clonotype was recorded at least ten times. The rearrangement links TRBV7-6 to TRBJ1-1, with D unresolved. V was cut by 8 bases and J by 1 base, with 11 bases left in between. Germline-derived CDR1 and CDR2 are SGHVS and FNYEAQ. CDR3 length: 13 residues. For the CDR3, the DNA is TGTGCCAGCCGCGGGCCTACGAACACTGAAGCTTTCTTT. As protein: CASRGPTNTEAFF.

This chain links TRBV6-2 or TRBV6-3 with TRBJ2-7, with D unresolved. In germline, CDR1 is MNHEY, CDR2 SVGEGT. With 0 bases removed from V and 5 bases from J, the gap between germline ends came to 11 bases. The CDR3 loop spans 14 amino acids. CDR3 loop: CASSYSNPPNEQYF. In DNA, the CDR3 is TGTGCCAGCAGTTACTCGAACCCCCCGAACGAGCAGTACTTC.

A few counts support this clonotype. J is TRBJ2-7 and V is TRBV6-2 or TRBV6-3; D perhaps matches TRBD1 (6 bases). Trimming removed 2 bases from V and 6 bases from J, with 14 bases in between. The V gene's germline CDR1 is MNHEY and CDR2 SVGEGT. This CDR3 has 14 residues. The CDR3 nucleotides are TGTGCCAGCAGTTACACAGGGTCCAGGGGCGAGCAGTACGTC. It is translated as CASSYTGSRGEQYV.

The sample holds a few counts of this clonotype. This sequence joins TRBV4-1 and TRBJ2-7; TRBD2 is a possible D gene (5 bases). There are 13 residues in the CDR3. CDR1 is MGHRA, CDR2 YSYEKL, per germline. Trimming took off 0 bases at V and 7 bases at J, with 10 bases between the two ends. This CDR3 reads CASSQDPEEEQYF. Written as DNA, the CDR3 is TGCGCCAGCAGCCAAGATCCGGAGGAAGAGCAGTACTTC.

This clonotype was seen once. A much larger clone lies a single base off, so this may be a read error. The chain is built from TRBV6-2 or TRBV6-3 and TRBJ1-1; no clear D. Per germline, CDR1 MNHEY and CDR2 SVGEGT. The CDR3 contains 13 residues. Trimming cost V 6 bases and J 4 bases, with 12 bases left between them. The CDR3 DNA sequence: TGTGCCAGCAGCCGAAAGGACCGCACTGAAGCTTTCTTT. Its protein is CASSRKDRTEAFF.

This clonotype has only a few counts. The J gene is TRBJ2-7, the V gene TRBV30; TRBD1 matches at 9 bases. This CDR3 comprises 13 residues. Germline assignment: CDR1 GTSNPN and CDR2 SVGIG (reference sequence). Trimming cost V 5 bases and J 3 bases; bases outside gene matches: 5. CDR3 amino acids: CAWADRGHYEQYF. Here the CDR3 DNA reads TGTGCCTGGGCGGACAGGGGTCACTACGAGCAGTACTTC.

This clonotype was observed many times. This sequence joins TRBV10-3 and TRBJ2-6; no reliable D call. Germline CDR1 is ENHRY and CDR2 is SYGVKD. The CDR3 has 15 residues. V lost 0 bases to trimming and J lost 0 bases, with 3 bases between them. The CDR3 loop reads CAISESSSGANVLTF. CDR3 nucleotide sequence: TGTGCCATCAGTGAGTCCAGCTCTGGGGCCAACGTCCTGACTTTC.

For the CDR3, the DNA is TGTGCCAGTAGTATGGGGCATCGGGCCTTCGAGCAGTACTTC. Its translation: CASSMGHRAFEQYF. The chain recombines TRBV19 with TRBJ2-7, with D possibly being TRBD1 (5 bases). The CDR3 consists of 14 residues. Germline V gene sequence: CDR1 LNHDA, CDR2 SQIVND (reference sequence). Deletions cut 3 bases from V and 6 bases from J, with 15 bases between.

The chain couples TRBV6-1 to TRBJ1-2; possible D gene TRBD1, 5 bases. The V gene's germline CDR1 is MNHNS and CDR2 SASEGT. Trimming left V 3 bases short and J 6 bases short, with 14 bases between. The CDR3 loop spans 14 amino acids. The DNA of the CDR3 is TGTGCCAGCAGTGATGGTCCAGGGTCGGATGGCTACACCTTC. This gives the protein CASSDGPGSDGYTF.

In this sample, this clonotype turned up a few times. The V and J genes are TRBV4-3 and TRBJ1-6; tentatively, D is TRBD1 (5 bases). The CDR3 extends over 16 amino acids. V was clipped by 4 bases and J by 3 bases, with 13 bases between them. Germline CDR1 reads LGHNA; CDR2 reads YSLEER. The CDR3 DNA reads TGCGCCAGCAGCCCCCTCGGGACCAACTATAATTCACCCCTCCACTTT. Its translation is CASSPLGTNYNSPLHF.

The CDR3 protein is CASSTVWGYEQYV. In DNA, the CDR3 is TGTGCCAGTAGTACGGTTTGGGGGTACGAGCAGTACGTC. The chain has TRBV19 and TRBJ2-7, with D possibly called TRBD1 or TRBD2 (5 bases each). From germline, CDR1 is LNHDA and CDR2 SQIVND (reference sequence). The CDR3 is 13 amino acids. The V gene lost 4 bases and the J gene lost 4 bases, with 11 bases spanning the gap.

This clonotype came up a few times. The chain carries TRBV7-9 and TRBJ1-1; TRBD1 agrees at 9 bases. Germline values: CDR1 SEHNR, CDR2 FQNEAQ (reference sequence). The CDR3 runs to 17 residues. Trimming at V came to 5 bases and at J to 2 bases, leaving 12 bases not matched to a gene. CDR3 region: CASSPVGQGRSNTEAFF. DNA for the CDR3: TGTGCCAGCAGCCCCGTGGGACAGGGTCGGAGCAACACTGAAGCTTTCTTT. The full variable domain, in which reference TRBV7-9 and TRBJ1-1 provide the parts outside the CDR3, is DTGVSQNPRHKITKRGQNVTFRCDPISEHNRLYWYRQTLGQGPEFLTYFQNEAQLEKSRLLSDRFSAERPKGSFSTLEIQRTEQGDSAMYLCASSPVGQGRSNTEAFFGQGTRLTVV.